This entry lists 30 T cell receptor beta chains sequenced from one sample in a study of blood T cell repertoires in COVID-19. The assay was immunoSEQ multiplex PCR, and TCRdb's table has in-frame clones only and misses some. The sample lists 180,000 or so clones, 86% occurring once. Sequencing input: PBMCs or T cells enriched from blood (not recorded which). These receptors all come from a man aged 35-49 years with acute COVID-19.

The rearrangement links TRBV5-1 to TRBJ2-7, with 14 bases fitting TRBD2. The germline CDR1 and CDR2 sequences are SGHRS and YFSETQ. V shed 3 bases and J 5 bases; nucleotides not matched to a gene: 7. The CDR3 has 16 amino acids. The CDR3 loop reads CASSSAWGLAGDEQYF. The CDR3 bases are TGCGCCAGCAGCTCGGCATGGGGACTAGCGGGAGACGAGCAGTACTTC.

This chain joins TRBV10-3 and TRBJ1-4; D not resolved. This CDR3 comprises 14 residues. V lost 4 bases to trimming and J lost 6 bases, with 12 bases between them. Germline lookup yields CDR1 ENHRY and CDR2 SYGVKD. The CDR3 spells CAISGGEIDEKLFF. The CDR3, as DNA: TGTGCCATCAGTGGCGGGGAAATTGATGAAAAACTGTTTTTT.

The genes are TRBV14 and TRBJ2-5; perhaps TRBD2 as D (5 bases). The germline CDR1 and CDR2 sequences are SGHDN and FVKESK. The CDR3 runs 13 residues. V lost 6 bases and J 5 bases, leaving 13 bases between the germline ends. CDR3 in amino acids: CASRRTSTETQYF. The DNA of the CDR3 is TGTGCCAGCAGACGGACTTCCACGGAGACCCAGTACTTC.

The chain couples TRBV7-2 to TRBJ2-5; the match to TRBD2 covers 7 bases. This CDR3 region has 14 residues. Per the germline V gene, CDR1 is SGHTA and CDR2 is FQGNSA. Trimming took 3 bases from V and 2 from J; bases not matched to a gene: 3. The chain's CDR3 is CASSFTSVQETQYF. CDR3 coding DNA: TGTGCCAGCAGCTTTACTAGCGTGCAAGAGACCCAGTACTTC.

This rearrangement joins TRBV4-3 to TRBJ1-5; D uncertain. The length of the CDR3 is 15 residues. The germline gives CDR1 LGHNA, CDR2 YSLEER. V lost 0 bases to trimming and J lost 4 bases, with 10 bases between them. CDR3 DNA: TGCGCCAGCAGCCAAGATGAACGGAGTAATCAGCCCCAGCATTTT. The encoded protein is CASSQDERSNQPQHF.

The chain has TRBV4-2 and TRBJ2-1, with 8 nucleotides matching TRBD2. The junction had 11 bases not matched to a gene; V was cut back by 1 base and J by 9 bases. The CDR3 is made up of 16 amino acids. Germline CDR1 LGHNA, CDR2 YNFKEQ. CDR3 sequence: CASSQVVPGLAAEQFF. CDR3 nucleotide sequence: TGTGCCAGCAGCCAAGTGGTTCCCGGACTAGCTGCTGAGCAGTTCTTC.

This chain uses TRBV7-3 with TRBJ2-5; 7 bases fit TRBD1. Germline CDR1 is SGHTA and CDR2 is FQGTGA. J was trimmed by 4 bases and V by 5 bases; bases with no gene match: 10. The CDR3 runs to 15 residues. The CDR3 loop reads CASSTDGTAGETQYF. In DNA, the CDR3 is TGTGCCAGCAGCACCGATGGGACAGCCGGAGAGACCCAGTACTTC.

V and J are TRBV7-6 and TRBJ1-3; D unclear. The ends were cut back, 5 bases at V and 4 bases at J, with 3 bases in the middle. CDR1 and CDR2 (germline): SGHVS, FNYEAQ. The CDR3 covers 11 residues. In nucleotides, the CDR3 is TGTGCCAGCAGCCAAGGAAACACCATATATTTT. Translating it yields CASSQGNTIYF.

V gene TRBV30 combines with J gene TRBJ1-3; a weak D match, TRBD1 (6 bases). Per the germline V gene, CDR1 is GTSNPN and CDR2 is SVGIG (reference sequence). This CDR3 has 15 amino acids. V lost 5 bases and J lost 4, with 18 bases in between. CDR3 nucleotide sequence: TGTGCCTGGGGAAACCACAGGGTACGGGGAAACACCATATATTTT. Residues: CAWGNHRVRGNTIYF.

The rearrangement joins TRBV19 to TRBJ2-7; 13 bases align to TRBD2. The germline V gene encodes CDR1 LNHDA and CDR2 SQIVND (reference sequence). This CDR3 is 16 amino acids long. Germline trimming cut 6 bases from V and 0 bases from J; bases unmatched to any gene: 5. CDR3 loop: CASRPGLAGVSYEQYF. DNA for the CDR3: TGTGCCAGTAGACCAGGACTAGCGGGAGTCTCCTACGAGCAGTACTTC.

This chain connects TRBV6-5 to TRBJ1-5, with D perhaps TRBD1 (6 bases). The CDR3 covers 13 residues. Germline V CDR1 and CDR2: MNHEY, SVGAGI. V lost 6 bases, J lost 1 base, and 7 bases lay in between. CDR3 DNA: TGTGCCAGCAGGCAGGGGAGCAATCAGCCCCAGCATTTT. It encodes CASRQGSNQPQHF.

The rearrangement links TRBV29-1 to TRBJ2-5, with TRBD2 matching over 10 bases. Germline CDR1 is SQVTM and CDR2 is ANQGSEA. Trimming at V came to 5 bases and at J to 5 bases, leaving 5 bases not matched to a gene. The CDR3 runs to 13 residues. The CDR3 spells CSVKLAGVETQYF. The CDR3 DNA reads TGCAGCGTTAAGCTAGCGGGAGTTGAGACCCAGTACTTC.

This chain uses TRBV19 with TRBJ2-5; 12 bases are a match to TRBD2. The CDR3 loop spans 15 amino acids. J was trimmed by 5 bases and V by 4 bases; bases with no gene match: 5. From germline, CDR1 is LNHDA and CDR2 SQIVND (reference sequence). In DNA form, the CDR3 reads TGTGCCAGTAGTACTCAGACTAGCGGGAGTGAGACCCAGTACTTC. This translates into CASSTQTSGSETQYF.

CDR3 in DNA: TGCGCCAGCAGCACTGAGGAGCAGTTCTTC. Amino acids: CASSTEEQFF. The chain has TRBV5-1 and TRBJ2-1; no clear D. CDR1 SGHRS and CDR2 YFSETQ come from the germline V gene. The CDR3 is made up of 10 amino acids. Trimming stripped 4 bases from V and 10 bases from J, with 6 bases between.

V and J are TRBV4-3 and TRBJ2-7; TRBD2 aligns across 9 bases. Germline V gene lookup returns CDR1 LGHNA and CDR2 YSLEER. This CDR3 contains 16 residues. J lost 5 bases, V lost 0 bases, and 8 bases had no gene match. CDR3 sequence: CASSQDPRGGWNEQYF. The CDR3 DNA reads TGCGCCAGCAGCCAAGATCCGCGGGGGGGTTGGAACGAGCAGTACTTC.

The rearrangement joins TRBV25-1 to TRBJ2-1; D remains unclear. With 1 base removed from V and 7 bases from J, the gap between germline ends came to 8 bases. Germline V gene lookup returns CDR1 MGHDK and CDR2 SYGVNS. This CDR3 comprises 13 residues. In DNA, the CDR3 is TGTGCCAGCAGTGAATCCCCCAGAAATGAGCAGTTCTTC. Amino acids: CASSESPRNEQFF.

The chain uses TRBV7-9 and TRBJ2-1; no definite D call. Germline V gene sequence: CDR1 SEHNR, CDR2 FQNEAQ (reference sequence). V was clipped by 5 bases and J by 5 bases, with 4 bases between them. The CDR3 totals 11 residues. In DNA, the CDR3 is TGTGCCAGCAGCCAAAACAATGAGCAGTTCTTC. This gives the protein CASSQNNEQFF. Looking up the rest from reference TRBV7-9 and TRBJ2-1 gives the full variable domain: DTGVSQNPRHKITKRGQNVTFRCDPISEHNRLYWYRQTLGQGPEFLTYFQNEAQLEKSRLLSDRFSAERPKGSFSTLEIQRTEQGDSAMYLCASSQNNEQFFGPGTRLTVL.

The chain has TRBV28 and TRBJ2-2; D is perhaps TRBD2 (6 bases). The ends were cut back, 6 bases at V and 3 bases at J, with 14 bases in the middle. Germline V gene sequence: CDR1 MDHEN, CDR2 SYDVKM. This CDR3 is built from 15 residues. CDR3 coding DNA: TGTGCCAGCAGGAGTTATTGGAGGGACACCGGGGAGCTGTTTTTT. It is translated as CASRSYWRDTGELFF.

The V call is TRBV15, the J call TRBJ2-1, with TRBD2 matching 7 bases. This CDR3 contains 19 residues. V lost 0 bases to trimming and J lost 2 bases; unmatched junction nucleotides: 13. Germline V gene sequence: CDR1 LNHNV, CDR2 YYDKDF (reference sequence). CDR3 nucleotides: TGTGCCACCAGCAGAGATCGCAGGCTCGCGGGAGACCCCTACAATGAGCAGTTCTTC. Amino acid sequence: CATSRDRRLAGDPYNEQFF.

The rearrangement joins TRBV21-1 to TRBJ2-5; no check of the table's D call, TRBD2, against the DNA was made. TRBV21-1 is classified as a pseudogene. The CDR3 has 17 residues. The CDR3 DNA reads as TGTGCCAGCAGCAAGGGTACGGGACTAGCGGAGAGGGAGACCCAGTACTTC. This sequence encodes CASSKGTGLAERETQYF.

This chain connects TRBV27 to TRBJ2-7, with TRBD2 matching 7 bases. Germline V gene lookup returns CDR1 MNHEY and CDR2 SMNVEV (reference sequence). J gave up 7 bases and V 4 bases, and 4 bases lay outside the gene matches. The CDR3 consists of 12 residues. The CDR3 sequence is CASSSLREEQYF. CDR3 DNA sequence: TGTGCCAGCAGTTCTCTGCGGGAGGAGCAGTACTTC.

The rearrangement uses TRBV15 and TRBJ2-7; 9 nucleotides agree with TRBD1. V lost 1 base to trimming and J lost 5 bases; unmatched junction nucleotides: 6. This CDR3 region has 15 residues. CDR1 is LNHNV and CDR2 is YYDKDF in the germline V gene (reference sequence). CDR3 protein: CATSRAGTGQNEQYF. The CDR3 DNA sequence: TGTGCCACCAGCAGAGCCGGGACAGGGCAGAACGAGCAGTACTTC.

Notes on this clone: Additional DNA sequences in this sample encode the identical CDR3. The CDR3 here is CASSYRQGPYEQYF. Here the CDR3 DNA reads TGTGCCAGCAGCTACCGACAGGGCCCCTACGAGCAGTACTTC. The gene calls are TRBV7-2 and TRBJ2-7, with 7 bases that match TRBD1. Per germline, CDR1 SGHTA and CDR2 FQGNSA. Germline trimming cut 4 bases from V and 2 bases from J; bases unmatched to any gene: 5. The CDR3 sequence is 14 residues long.

The chain has TRBV28 and TRBJ2-7, with 7 positions matching TRBD2. The germline V gene encodes CDR1 MDHEN and CDR2 SYDVKM. With 5 bases clipped from V and 4 bases from J, the junction kept 11 bases outside the gene matches. CDR3 length: 15 amino acids. The CDR3 loop reads CASSPPGGGTYEQYF. The CDR3 coding sequence is TGTGCCAGCAGTCCCCCGGGGGGTGGAACATACGAGCAGTACTTC.

The CDR3 coding sequence is TGTGCCAGCAGCCAAGAGATAACGGGGTGGGGAAATGAGCAGTTCTTC. Protein: CASSQEITGWGNEQFF. The rearrangement uses TRBV3-1 (or the pseudogene TRBV3-2) and TRBJ2-1; possibly TRBD2 for D (5 bases). Trimming stripped 0 bases from V and 7 bases from J, with 16 bases between. CDR3 size: 16 residues. Per germline, CDR1 LGHDT and CDR2 YNNKEL (reference sequence).

This chain uses TRBV11-2 with TRBJ1-1; 8 nucleotides match TRBD1. The V and J ends lost 5 bases and 4 bases, in that order; junction bases with no gene match: 15. CDR1 and CDR2 (germline): SGHAT, FQNNGV. CDR3 length: 17 residues. CDR3 in amino acids: CASSRPGTGKMGTEAFF. CDR3 DNA sequence: TGTGCCAGCAGCCGGCCCGGGACAGGCAAGATGGGCACTGAAGCTTTCTTT.

The chain is built from TRBV7-9 and TRBJ1-1; TRBD1 might be the D (6 bases). The CDR3 totals 19 residues. With 1 base removed from V and 4 bases from J, the gap between germline ends came to 25 bases. Germline CDR1 and CDR2: SEHNR and FQNEAQ (reference sequence). Here the CDR3 reads CASSLGYRTAHKGGTEAFF. In DNA form, the CDR3 reads TGTGCCAGCAGCTTAGGTTATAGGACAGCCCACAAGGGTGGCACTGAAGCTTTCTTT.

The CDR3 here is CASSAEGQISGNTIYF. Here the CDR3 DNA reads TGTGCCAGCAGTGCCGAGGGACAGATCTCTGGAAACACCATATATTTT. This chain links TRBV6-1 with TRBJ1-3; 7 positions agree with TRBD1. Trimming removed 4 bases from V and 0 bases from J; junction bases left unmatched: 6. This CDR3 has 16 amino acids. Germline V gives CDR1 MNHNS, CDR2 SASEGT.

The V gene is TRBV7-9, the J gene TRBJ1-2; D ambiguous. Looked up from germline, CDR1 is SEHNR and CDR2 is FQNEAQ (reference sequence). The CDR3 runs to 15 residues. V lost 5 bases and J 6 bases, leaving 19 bases between the germline ends. This CDR3 reads CASSQRGGELHGYTF. The CDR3 nucleotides read TGTGCCAGCAGCCAGCGAGGCGGAGAACTCCATGGCTACACCTTC. The whole variable domain, remainder taken from reference TRBV7-9 and TRBJ1-2, is DTGVSQNPRHKITKRGQNVTFRCDPISEHNRLYWYRQTLGQGPEFLTYFQNEAQLEKSRLLSDRFSAERPKGSFSTLEIQRTEQGDSAMYLCASSQRGGELHGYTFGSGTRLTVV.

This chain links TRBV6-5 with TRBJ1-4; no definite D call. This CDR3 is built from 15 residues. V was clipped by 0 bases and J by 7 bases, with 12 bases between them. Germline values: CDR1 MNHEY, CDR2 SVGAGI. Here the CDR3 DNA reads TGTGCCAGCAGTTACTCGAGAGGGATTGGTGAAAAACTGTTTTTT. This sequence encodes CASSYSRGIGEKLFF.